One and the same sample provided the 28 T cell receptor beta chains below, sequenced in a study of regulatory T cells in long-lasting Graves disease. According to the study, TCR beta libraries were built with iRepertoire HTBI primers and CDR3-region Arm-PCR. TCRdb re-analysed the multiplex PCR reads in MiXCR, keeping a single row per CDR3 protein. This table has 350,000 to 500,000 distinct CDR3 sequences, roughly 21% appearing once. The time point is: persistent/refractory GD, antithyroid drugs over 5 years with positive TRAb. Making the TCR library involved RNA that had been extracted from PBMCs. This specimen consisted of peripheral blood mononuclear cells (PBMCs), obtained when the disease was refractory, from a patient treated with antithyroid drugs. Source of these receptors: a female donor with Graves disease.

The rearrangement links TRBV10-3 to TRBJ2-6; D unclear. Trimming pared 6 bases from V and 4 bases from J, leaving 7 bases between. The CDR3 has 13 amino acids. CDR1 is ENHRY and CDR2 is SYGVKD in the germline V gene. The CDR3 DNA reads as TGTGCCATCAGCGAGCGAGGGGCCAACGTCCTGACTTTC. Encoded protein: CAISERGANVLTF.

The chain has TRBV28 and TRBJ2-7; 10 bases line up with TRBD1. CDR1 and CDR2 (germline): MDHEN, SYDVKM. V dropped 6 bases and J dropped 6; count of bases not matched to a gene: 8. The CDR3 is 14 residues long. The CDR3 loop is CASSQGQGVSEQYF. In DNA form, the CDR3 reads TGTGCCAGCAGCCAAGGACAGGGGGTCTCCGAGCAGTACTTC.

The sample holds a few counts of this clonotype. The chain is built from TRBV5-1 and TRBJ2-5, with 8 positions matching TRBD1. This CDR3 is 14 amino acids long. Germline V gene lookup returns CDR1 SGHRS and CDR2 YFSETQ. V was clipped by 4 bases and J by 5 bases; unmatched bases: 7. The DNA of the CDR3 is TGCGCCAGCAGCAACGGACAGGGCCCGGAGACCCAGTACTTC. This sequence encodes CASSNGQGPETQYF.

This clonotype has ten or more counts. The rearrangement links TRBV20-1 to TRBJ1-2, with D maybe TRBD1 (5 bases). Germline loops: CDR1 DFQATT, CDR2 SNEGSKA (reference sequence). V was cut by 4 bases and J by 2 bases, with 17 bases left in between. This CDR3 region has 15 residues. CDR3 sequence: CSAKPLRDGNYGYTF. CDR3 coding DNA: TGCAGTGCTAAACCACTCCGGGACGGAAACTATGGCTACACCTTC.

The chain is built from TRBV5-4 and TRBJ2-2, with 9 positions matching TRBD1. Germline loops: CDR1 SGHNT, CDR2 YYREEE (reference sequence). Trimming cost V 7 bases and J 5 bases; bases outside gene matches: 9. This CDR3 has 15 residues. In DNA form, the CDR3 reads TGTGCCAGCGGACCCGGGACAGGGTATACCGGGGAGCTGTTTTTT. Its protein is CASGPGTGYTGELFF. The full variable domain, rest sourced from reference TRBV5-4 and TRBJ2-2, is ETGVTQSPTHLIKTRGQQVTLRCSSQSGHNTVSWYQQALGQGPQFIFQYYREEENGRGNFPPRFSGLQFPNYSSELNVNALELDDSALYLCASGPGTGYTGELFFGEGSRLTVL.

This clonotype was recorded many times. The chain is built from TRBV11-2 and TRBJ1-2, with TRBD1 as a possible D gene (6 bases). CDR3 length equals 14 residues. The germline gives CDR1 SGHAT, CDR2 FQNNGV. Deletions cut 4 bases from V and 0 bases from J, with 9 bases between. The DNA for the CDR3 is TGTGCCAGCAGCTCACAGGGAGCTAACTATGGCTACACCTTC. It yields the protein CASSSQGANYGYTF.

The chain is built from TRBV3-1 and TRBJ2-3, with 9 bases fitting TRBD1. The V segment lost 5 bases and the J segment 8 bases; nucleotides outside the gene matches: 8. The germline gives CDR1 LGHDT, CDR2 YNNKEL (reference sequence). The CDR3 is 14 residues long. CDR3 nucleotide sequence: TGTGCCAGCAGCTGGACAGGGGCCGACGGTACGCAGTATTTT. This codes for CASSWTGADGTQYF.

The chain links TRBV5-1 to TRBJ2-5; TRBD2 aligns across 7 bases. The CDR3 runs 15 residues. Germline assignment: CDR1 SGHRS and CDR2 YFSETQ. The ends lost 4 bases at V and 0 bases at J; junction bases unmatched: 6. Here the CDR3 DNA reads TGCGCCAGCAGCCGTCTAGCGGAGAACCAAGAGACCCAGTACTTC. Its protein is CASSRLAENQETQYF.

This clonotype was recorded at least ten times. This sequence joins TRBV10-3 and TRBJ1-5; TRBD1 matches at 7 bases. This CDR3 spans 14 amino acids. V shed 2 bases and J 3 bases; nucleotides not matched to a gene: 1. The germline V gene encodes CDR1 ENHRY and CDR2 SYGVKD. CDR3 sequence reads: CAISEGTVNQPQHF. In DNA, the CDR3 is TGTGCCATCAGTGAGGGGACAGTCAATCAGCCCCAGCATTTT.

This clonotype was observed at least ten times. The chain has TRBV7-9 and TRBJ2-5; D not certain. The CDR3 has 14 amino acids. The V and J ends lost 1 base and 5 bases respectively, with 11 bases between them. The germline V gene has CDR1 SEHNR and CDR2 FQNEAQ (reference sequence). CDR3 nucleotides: TGTGCCAGCAGCTTAGAGGCTCTGTCGGAGACCCAGTACTTC. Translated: CASSLEALSETQYF. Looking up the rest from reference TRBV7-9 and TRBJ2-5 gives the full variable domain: DTGVSQNPRHKITKRGQNVTFRCDPISEHNRLYWYRQTLGQGPEFLTYFQNEAQLEKSRLLSDRFSAERPKGSFSTLEIQRTEQGDSAMYLCASSLEALSETQYFGPGTRLLVL.

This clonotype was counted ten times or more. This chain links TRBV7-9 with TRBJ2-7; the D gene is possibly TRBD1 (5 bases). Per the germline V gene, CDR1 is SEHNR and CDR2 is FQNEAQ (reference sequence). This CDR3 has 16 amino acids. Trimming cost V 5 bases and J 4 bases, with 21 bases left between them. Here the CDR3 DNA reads TGTGCCAGCAGCCCCGGAATCGGCAGGGCATTGTACGAGCAGTACTTC. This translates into CASSPGIGRALYEQYF.

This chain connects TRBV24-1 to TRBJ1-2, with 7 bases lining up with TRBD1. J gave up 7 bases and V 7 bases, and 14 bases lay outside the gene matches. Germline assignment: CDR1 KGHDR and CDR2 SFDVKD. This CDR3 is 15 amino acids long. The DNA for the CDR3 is TGTGCCACCAGGATACAACAGGGGTCTTCGCGTGGCTACACCTTC. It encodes CATRIQQGSSRGYTF.

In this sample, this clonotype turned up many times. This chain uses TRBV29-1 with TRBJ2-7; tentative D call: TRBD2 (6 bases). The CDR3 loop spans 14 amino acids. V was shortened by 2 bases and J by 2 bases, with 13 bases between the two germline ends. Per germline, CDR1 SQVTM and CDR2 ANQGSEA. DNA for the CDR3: TGCAGCGTTGAACGGGGGACCTCCGCCTACGAGCAGTACTTC. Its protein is CSVERGTSAYEQYF.

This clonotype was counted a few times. The CDR3 nucleotides read TGCGCCAGCAGTCCGACACACGGGAGTGATTTAGAGACCCAGTACTTC. It encodes CASSPTHGSDLETQYF. The rearrangement links TRBV5-1 to TRBJ2-5; tentative D call: TRBD2 (6 bases). V was pared by 5 bases and J by 4 bases, with 21 bases between. CDR1 is SGHRS and CDR2 is YFSETQ in the germline V gene. The CDR3 covers 16 residues.

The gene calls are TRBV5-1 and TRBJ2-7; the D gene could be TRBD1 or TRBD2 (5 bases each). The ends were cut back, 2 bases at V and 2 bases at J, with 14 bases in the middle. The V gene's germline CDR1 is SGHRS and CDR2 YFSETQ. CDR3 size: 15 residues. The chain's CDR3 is CASSLRGGPTYEQYF. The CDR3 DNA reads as TGCGCCAGCAGCTTAAGGGGCGGGCCAACCTACGAGCAGTACTTC.

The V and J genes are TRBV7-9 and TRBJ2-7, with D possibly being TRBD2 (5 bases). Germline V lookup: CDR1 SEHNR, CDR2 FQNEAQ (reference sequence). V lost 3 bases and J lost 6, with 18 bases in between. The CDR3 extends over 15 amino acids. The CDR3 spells CASSLEYAGGFEQYF. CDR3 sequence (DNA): TGTGCCAGCAGCTTGGAGTATGCAGGAGGTTTCGAGCAGTACTTC.

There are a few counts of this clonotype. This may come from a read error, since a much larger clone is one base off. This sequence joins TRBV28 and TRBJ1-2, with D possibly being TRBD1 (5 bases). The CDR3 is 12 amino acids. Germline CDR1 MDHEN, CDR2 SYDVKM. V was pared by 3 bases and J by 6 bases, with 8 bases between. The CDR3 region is CASSLGDHGYTF. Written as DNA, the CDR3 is TGTGCCAGCAGTTTGGGGGACCATGGCTACACCTTC.

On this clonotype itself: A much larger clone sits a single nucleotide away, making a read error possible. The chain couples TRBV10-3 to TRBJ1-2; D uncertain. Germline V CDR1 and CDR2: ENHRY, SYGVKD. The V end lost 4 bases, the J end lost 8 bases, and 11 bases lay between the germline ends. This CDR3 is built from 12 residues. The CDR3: CAISGRREGYTF. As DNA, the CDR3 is TGTGCCATCAGTGGGCGACGGGAAGGCTACACCTTC.

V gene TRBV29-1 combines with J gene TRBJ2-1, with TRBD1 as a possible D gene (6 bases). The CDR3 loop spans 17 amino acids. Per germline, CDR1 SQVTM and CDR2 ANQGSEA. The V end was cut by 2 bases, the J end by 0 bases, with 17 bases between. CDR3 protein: CSVEKDRLTSSYNEQFF. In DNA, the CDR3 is TGCAGCGTTGAAAAGGACAGACTAACCAGCTCCTACAATGAGCAGTTCTTC.

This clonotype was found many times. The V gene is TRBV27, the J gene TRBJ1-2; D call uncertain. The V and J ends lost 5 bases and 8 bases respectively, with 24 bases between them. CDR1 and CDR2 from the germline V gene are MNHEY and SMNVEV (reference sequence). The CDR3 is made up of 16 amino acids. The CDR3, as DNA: TGTGCCAGCAGTCCCAGTTCTCTCCCGGAGTTTTGGGGCTACACCTTC. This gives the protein CASSPSSLPEFWGYTF.

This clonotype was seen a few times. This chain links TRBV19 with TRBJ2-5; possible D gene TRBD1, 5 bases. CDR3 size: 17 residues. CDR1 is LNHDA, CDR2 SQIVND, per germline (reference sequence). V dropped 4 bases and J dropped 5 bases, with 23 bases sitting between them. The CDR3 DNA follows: TGTGCCAGTAGTACGCCGGGCAGGGCTGAGAGACCGGAGACCCAGTACTTC. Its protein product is CASSTPGRAERPETQYF.

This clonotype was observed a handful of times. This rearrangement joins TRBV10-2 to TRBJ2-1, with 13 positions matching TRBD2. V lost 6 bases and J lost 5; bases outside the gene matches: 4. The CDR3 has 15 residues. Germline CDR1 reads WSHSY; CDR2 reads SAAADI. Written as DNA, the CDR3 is TGCGCCAGCAGAGGGACTAGCGGGAAGAACAATGAGCAGTTCTTC. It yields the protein CASRGTSGKNNEQFF.

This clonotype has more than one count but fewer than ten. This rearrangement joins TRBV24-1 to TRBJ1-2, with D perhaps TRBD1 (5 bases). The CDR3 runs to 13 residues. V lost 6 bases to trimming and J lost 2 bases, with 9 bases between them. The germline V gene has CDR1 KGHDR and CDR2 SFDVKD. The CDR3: CATSLGANYGYTF. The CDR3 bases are TGTGCCACCAGTCTCGGGGCCAACTATGGCTACACCTTC.

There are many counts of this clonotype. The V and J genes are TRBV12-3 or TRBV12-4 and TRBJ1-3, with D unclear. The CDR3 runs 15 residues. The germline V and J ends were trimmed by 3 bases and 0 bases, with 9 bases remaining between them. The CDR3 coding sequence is TGTGCCAGCAGTTTCGGCAGGCTCTCTGGAAACACCATATATTTT. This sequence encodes CASSFGRLSGNTIYF.

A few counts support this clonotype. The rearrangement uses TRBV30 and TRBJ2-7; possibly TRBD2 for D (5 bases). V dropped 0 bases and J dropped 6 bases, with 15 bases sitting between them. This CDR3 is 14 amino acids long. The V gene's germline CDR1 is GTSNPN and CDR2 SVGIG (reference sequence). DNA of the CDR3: TGTGCCTGGAGTGTAACGGACGCCGGGGTCGAGCAGTACTTC. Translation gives CAWSVTDAGVEQYF. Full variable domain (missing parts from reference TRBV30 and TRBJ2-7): SQTIHQWPATLVQPVGSPLSLECTVEGTSNPNLYWYRQAAGRGLQLLFYSVGIGQISSEVPQNLSASRPQDRQFILSSKKLLLSDSGFYLCAWSVTDAGVEQYFGPGTRLTVT.

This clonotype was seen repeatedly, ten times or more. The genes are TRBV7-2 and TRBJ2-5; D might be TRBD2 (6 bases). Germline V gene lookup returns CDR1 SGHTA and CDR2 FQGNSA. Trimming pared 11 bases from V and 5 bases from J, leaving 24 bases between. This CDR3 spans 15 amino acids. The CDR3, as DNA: TGTGCCGGGGGGACTGAGGAGCTTTTCGTCGAGACCCAGTACTTC. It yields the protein CAGGTEELFVETQYF. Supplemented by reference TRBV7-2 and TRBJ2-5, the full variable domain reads GAGVSQSPSNKVTEKGKDVELRCDPISGHTALYWYRQSLGQGLEFLIYFQGNSAPDKSGLPSDRFSAERTGGSVSTLTIQRTQQEDSAVYLCAGGTEELFVETQYFGPGTRLLVL.

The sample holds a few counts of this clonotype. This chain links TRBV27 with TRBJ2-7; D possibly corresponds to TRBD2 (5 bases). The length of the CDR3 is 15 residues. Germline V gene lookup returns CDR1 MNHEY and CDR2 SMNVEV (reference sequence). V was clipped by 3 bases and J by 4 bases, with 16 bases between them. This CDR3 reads CASSFGLNRGYEQYF. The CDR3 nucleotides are TGTGCCAGCAGTTTCGGTCTAAACCGAGGGTACGAGCAGTACTTC.

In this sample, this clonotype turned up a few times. CDR3 bases: TGTGCCAGCAGTCAACTAGCGGGAGGGTTCCACGAGCAGTACTTC. This codes for CASSQLAGGFHEQYF. The chain links TRBV6-2 or TRBV6-3 to TRBJ2-7; 13 positions agree with TRBD2. The germline V gene has CDR1 MNHEY and CDR2 SVGEGT. V dropped 5 bases and J dropped 5; count of bases not matched to a gene: 6. The length of the CDR3 is 15 residues.